These 25 T cell receptor beta chains came from one sample sequenced in a study of PD-1 blockade in classical Hodgkin lymphoma. Profiled with immunoSEQ multiplex PCR; TCRdb holds only in-frame clones, not every one. The sample consists of about 21,000 clones, 80% to 90% of them appearing once. Time point indicated: newly diagnosed, previously untreated cHL patient sample. Thawed PBMCs supplied CD8+ T cells via magnetic negative selection. Sequenced sample: CD8+ T cells from blood. The origin of the receptors is a human donor with classical Hodgkin lymphoma.

The genes are TRBV2 and TRBJ2-1; weak D call: TRBD2 (5 bases). The V end lost 5 bases, the J end lost 5 bases, and 10 bases lay between the germline ends. This CDR3 has 13 amino acids. Germline lookup yields CDR1 SNHLY and CDR2 FYNNEI. The CDR3 DNA follows: TGTGCCAGCAGTTCACTAGGAAACAATGAGCAGTTCTTC. This translates into CASSSLGNNEQFF.

CDR3 amino acids: CASSLVALAGETQYF. CDR3 coding DNA: TGTGCCAGCAGCTTAGTCGCACTAGCGGGGGAGACCCAGTACTTC. The J gene is TRBJ2-5, the V gene TRBV7-9; TRBD2 matches 10 bases. The CDR3 runs to 15 residues. CDR1 and CDR2 from the germline V gene are SEHNR and FQNEAQ (reference sequence). The trim removed 1 base at V and 5 bases at J, leaving 4 bases unmatched.

This clone was recorded once. The chain links TRBV2 to TRBJ2-1, with unresolved D. Between the trimmed V and J ends, which lost 2 bases and 5 bases, there was a span of 19 bases. CDR3 length equals 17 residues. Per the germline V gene, CDR1 is SNHLY and CDR2 is FYNNEI. CDR3 in amino acids: CASSEPLGEFNDNEQFF. The CDR3 nucleotides are TGTGCCAGCAGTGAACCCTTGGGTGAGTTTAATGACAATGAGCAGTTCTTC.

V and J are TRBV6-6 and TRBJ1-2; 7 bases are a match to TRBD1. V was clipped by 0 bases and J by 13 bases; unmatched bases: 14. The CDR3 contains 15 residues. CDR1 is MNHNY, CDR2 SVGAGI, per germline (reference sequence). The CDR3 loop is CASSYSVPGTVPPTF. CDR3 sequence (DNA): TGTGCCAGCAGTTACTCGGTCCCAGGGACAGTTCCCCCCACCTTC.

The chain carries TRBV4-1 and TRBJ2-2, with D perhaps TRBD1 or TRBD2 (7 bases each). Trimming removed 0 bases at V and 6 bases at J, with 14 bases between. The CDR3 runs 16 residues. Germline assignment: CDR1 MGHRA and CDR2 YSYEKL. CDR3: CASSQEATGRAGELFF. CDR3 nucleotides: TGCGCCAGCAGCCAAGAAGCGACAGGGAGGGCCGGGGAGCTGTTTTTT.

This chain connects TRBV27 to TRBJ1-1; 7 bases are shared with TRBD1. Germline V gene sequence: CDR1 MNHEY, CDR2 SMNVEV (reference sequence). The V and J ends lost 4 bases and 0 bases, in that order; junction bases with no gene match: 2. The CDR3 covers 14 residues. CDR3 in amino acids: CASSWDSLNTEAFF. CDR3 bases: TGTGCCAGCAGTTGGGACAGCCTGAACACTGAAGCTTTCTTT.

The chain carries TRBV9 and TRBJ2-7, with TRBD1 matching over 9 bases. CDR1 is SGDLS and CDR2 is YYNGEE in the germline V gene. With 3 bases clipped from V and 3 bases from J, the junction kept 7 bases outside the gene matches. The CDR3 covers 15 residues. CDR3 sequence reads: CASSAGTGQGYEQYF. CDR3 sequence (DNA): TGTGCCAGCAGCGCCGGTACGGGACAGGGCTACGAGCAGTACTTC.

The J gene is TRBJ2-7, the V gene TRBV29-1; 9 bases are shared with TRBD2. The V and J ends lost 5 bases and 4 bases, in that order; junction bases with no gene match: 12. Germline V CDR1 and CDR2: SQVTM, ANQGSEA. The CDR3 totals 15 residues. The CDR3 loop is CSVLPMTSGGYEQYF. Here the CDR3 DNA reads TGCAGCGTTTTACCCATGACTAGCGGTGGATACGAGCAGTACTTC.

The V call is TRBV7-2, the J call TRBJ2-3; D is tentatively TRBD1 or TRBD2 (5 bases each). The germline V and J ends were trimmed by 5 bases and 6 bases, with 21 bases remaining between them. CDR3 length equals 16 residues. Germline V lookup: CDR1 SGHTA, CDR2 FQGNSA. The CDR3 spells CASSPLEGPLPDTQYF. The CDR3 DNA reads as TGTGCCAGCAGCCCCCTCGAGGGGCCCCTTCCCGATACGCAGTATTTT.

This chain uses TRBV4-3 with TRBJ2-7; 7 nucleotides match TRBD2. V lost 1 base, J lost 2 bases, and 8 bases stayed unmatched. This CDR3 region has 16 residues. In germline, CDR1 is LGHNA, CDR2 YSLEER. In DNA form, the CDR3 reads TGCGCCAGCAGCCAAGCCACGGGGACTATCCCCTACGAGCAGTACTTC. Its protein is CASSQATGTIPYEQYF.

V and J are TRBV29-1 and TRBJ1-2, with a tentative D call TRBD1 (6 bases). Germline V CDR1 and CDR2: SQVTM, ANQGSEA. V lost 0 bases and J lost 8, with 16 bases in between. The CDR3 contains 14 residues. The CDR3 spells CSVEDGNREYGYTF. The CDR3 DNA sequence: TGCAGCGTTGAAGATGGTAACAGGGAATACGGCTACACCTTC.

V usage is TRBV6-5 and J usage is TRBJ1-2; D ambiguous. The V gene's germline CDR1 is MNHEY and CDR2 SVGAGI. CDR3 length: 12 amino acids. V was clipped by 0 bases and J by 10 bases, with 9 bases between them. CDR3 region: CASSYSGSSYTF. The CDR3 DNA reads TGTGCCAGCAGTTACTCTGGGTCTTCCTACACCTTC.

CDR3 DNA: TGTGCCAGCAGCTCCAGCGGGGGGGCCTTAGAGACCCAGTACTTC. Residues: CASSSSGGALETQYF. The gene calls are TRBV11-2 and TRBJ2-5; TRBD2 matches at 10 bases. The germline V gene encodes CDR1 SGHAT and CDR2 FQNNGV. Trimming took 4 bases from V and 4 from J; bases not matched to a gene: 6. The CDR3 is 15 residues long.

Here the CDR3 DNA reads TGCGCCAGCAGCCAAGACCCGGGACAGAAGGCTGAAGCTTTCTTT. Translated, it gives CASSQDPGQKAEAFF. The chain links TRBV4-1 to TRBJ1-1; 7 bases are a match to TRBD1. The CDR3 totals 15 residues. The germline CDR1 and CDR2 sequences are MGHRA and YSYEKL. J was trimmed by 6 bases and V by 0 bases; bases with no gene match: 7.

This clone was observed once. CDR3 in DNA: TGTGCCAGCGCCATCGGGGGACAGGTTTCCAATCAGCCCCAGCATTTT. Its translation: CASAIGGQVSNQPQHF. V usage is TRBV27 and J usage is TRBJ1-5; 8 nucleotides match TRBD1. CDR1 MNHEY and CDR2 SMNVEV come from the germline V gene (reference sequence). This CDR3 has 16 amino acids. V was clipped by 8 bases and J by 3 bases; unmatched bases: 12.

This clone has a handful of counts. This chain joins TRBV29-1 and TRBJ1-1, with D unresolved. This CDR3 is built from 11 residues. V gave up 6 bases and J gave up 0 bases, with 5 bases separating them. The V gene's germline CDR1 is SQVTM and CDR2 ANQGSEA. CDR3 sequence reads: CSVHLNTEAFF. In DNA, the CDR3 is TGCAGCGTGCACTTGAACACTGAAGCTTTCTTT.

This clone was counted only a few times. The chain carries TRBV5-4 and TRBJ2-7, with 12 bases matching TRBD1. Germline V gene data show CDR1 as SGHNT and CDR2 as YYREEE (reference sequence). This CDR3 is built from 15 residues. The junction had 7 bases not matched to a gene; V was cut back by 4 bases and J by 5 bases. The CDR3 sequence is CASSMGQGAGDEQYF. As DNA, the CDR3 is TGTGCCAGCAGCATGGGACAGGGGGCGGGGGACGAGCAGTACTTC.

The rearrangement links TRBV28 to TRBJ2-7; 7 bases are shared with TRBD1. After removal of 5 bases from V and 2 bases from J, the junction contained 9 bases not matched to a gene. The germline CDR1 and CDR2 sequences are MDHEN and SYDVKM. This CDR3 comprises 15 residues. CDR3 region: CASSERTGRAYEQYF. CDR3 coding DNA: TGTGCCAGCAGTGAGAGGACAGGTCGAGCCTACGAGCAGTACTTC.

The chain links TRBV2 to TRBJ2-7; tentative D call: TRBD2 (5 bases). The CDR3 length is 15 residues. V was clipped by 6 bases and J by 3 bases, with 18 bases between them. Germline CDR1 SNHLY, CDR2 FYNNEI. CDR3 loop: CASSPSEREYYEQYF. CDR3 bases: TGTGCCAGCAGCCCAAGTGAGAGGGAGTACTACGAGCAGTACTTC.

In its sample, this clone was seen a few times. J is TRBJ2-7 and V is TRBV7-9, with 9 nucleotides matching TRBD1. V shed 10 bases, J shed 5 bases, and the junction held 12 bases outside the gene matches. The CDR3 length is 14 residues. CDR1 SEHNR and CDR2 FQNEAQ come from the germline V gene (reference sequence). This CDR3 is CATMGDREIHEQYF. The CDR3 nucleotides read TGTGCCACCATGGGGGACAGGGAAATCCACGAGCAGTACTTC.

The V gene is TRBV9, the J gene TRBJ2-3; D perhaps matches TRBD1 (6 bases). The CDR3 runs 14 residues. Germline V lookup: CDR1 SGDLS, CDR2 YYNGEE. The germline V and J ends were trimmed by 3 bases and 3 bases, with 11 bases remaining between them. CDR3 residues: CASSAQQGTDTQYF. CDR3 nucleotides: TGTGCCAGCAGCGCCCAACAGGGTACAGATACGCAGTATTTT.

The V gene is TRBV13, the J gene TRBJ2-1, with 9 bases matching TRBD2. Looked up from germline, CDR1 is PRHDT and CDR2 is FYEKMQ (reference sequence). V shed 3 bases, J shed 10 bases, and the junction held 13 bases outside the gene matches. This CDR3 comprises 16 residues. The CDR3 loop reads CASSFSGGGAPQEQFF. CDR3 in DNA: TGTGCCAGCAGCTTTTCAGGCGGGGGGGCCCCCCAGGAGCAGTTCTTC.

The rearrangement uses TRBV10-3 and TRBJ1-2; D uncertain. The germline V gene encodes CDR1 ENHRY and CDR2 SYGVKD. V was clipped by 8 bases and J by 6 bases, with 19 bases between them. The CDR3 is 14 amino acids. The CDR3 nucleotides are TGTGCCATCCGGCCCGGCGGCGAGTCGAATGGCTACACCTTC. It yields the protein CAIRPGGESNGYTF.

The count of this clone is one. This rearrangement joins TRBV19 to TRBJ1-1, with no clear D. The CDR3 sequence is 15 residues long. V lost 6 bases and J 1 base, leaving 15 bases between the germline ends. Germline-derived CDR1 and CDR2 are LNHDA and SQIVND (reference sequence). CDR3 sequence reads: CASRPRAVGNTEAFF. CDR3 in DNA: TGTGCCAGTAGACCCCGTGCGGTTGGGAACACTGAAGCTTTCTTT. The full variable domain, with the rest looked up from reference TRBV19 and TRBJ1-1, is DGGITQSPKYLFRKEGQNVTLSCEQNLNHDAMYWYRQDPGQGLRLIYYSQIVNDFQKGDIAEGYSVSREKKESFPLTVTSAQKNPTAFYLCASRPRAVGNTEAFFGQGTRLTVV.

The CDR3 coding sequence is TGTGCCAGCAGTGAGGAATTCCGGGACAGCCACGAGCAGTACTTC. Translated, it gives CASSEEFRDSHEQYF. V gene TRBV6-4 combines with J gene TRBJ2-7; 7 bases align to TRBD1. The length of the CDR3 is 15 residues. After removal of 3 bases from V and 5 bases from J, the junction contained 10 bases not matched to a gene. Germline-derived CDR1 and CDR2 are MRHNA and SNTAGT.